The text below deals with one TCR beta chain. Its antigen has not been determined. Base qualities are not recorded, but no much larger clone differs from it by a single base. V is pruned by 1 base and J by 2 bases, leaving 8 bases of the junction without a gene match. CDR1 SGHTA and CDR2 FQGNSA were looked up in the germline V gene. Its CDR3 holds 18 amino acids, cysteine through phenylalanine. The only DNA kept is the CDR3, 54 bases in frame from the first base. The sample originates from a study of cytomegalovirus exposure and HLA in healthy donors (dated by TCRdb to about 2017). For context, the study as a whole: An earlier analysis of approximately 590 of the donors reported approximately 290 Gb of sequence data and some 120 million unique TCR beta sequences from roughly 200 million T cells. An early release covering about 600 HLA-typed donors comprised about 310 gigabases of sequencing data and approximately 80 million unique TCR sequences. The genetic ancestry cluster associated with self-reported Caucasian donors included about four fifths of the 350 to 500 genotyped donors. The study was designed to test whether signatures of past pathogen exposure could be identified by cataloging public T cell receptors. Using immunosequencing, the study profiled T cell repertoires from roughly 650 subjects and related those repertoires to cytomegalovirus serostatus. Besides the first cohort of 550 to 750 subjects, a separate validation cohort made up of about 120 different subjects was used. To predict cytomegalovirus infection status, the study combined high-throughput TCR immunosequencing, statistical association of individual TCRs with disease status, and machine learning. To study patterns of TCR occurrence, a later analysis re-analyzed previously published TCR beta repertoires from more than 550 donors and added high-resolution HLA genotyping. In the later analysis, no new phenotypic data were used to find candidate immune exposures; instead, reliance was placed on TCR beta sequences and their occurrence across donors. To decide whether each TCR beta V gene segment behaved as functional or pseudogenic, an earlier analysis of some 600 of the donors relied on high-throughput TCR beta sequencing. Donor age, sex, ethnicity and CMV serostatus were compiled together with the repertoire data. Genome-wide SNP genotypes for about 65% of the 666 donors were used in a later genetic analysis, which treated that subset as a discovery cohort. Every repertoire in the discovery cohort had been generated on one and the same sequencing platform. HLA typing covered class I and class II loci at four-digit resolution. Typing coverage varied by locus: roughly 629-630 donors for A, B, C, DRB1 and DQB1; some 520 for DQA1; approximately 610 for DPA1; approximately 490 for DPB1. Because of strong linkage in the cohort, four or five DR-DQ haplotypes were treated as single units for association and clustering. Among some 400 genotyped donors of the cohort, an average of around 240,000 unique TCR beta nucleotide sequences were sequenced per donor, roughly a sixth of them non-productive.

Library preparation was by the immunoSEQ multiplex PCR assay. The multiplex PCR relied on a mix of 60 forward primers for TCR Vbeta segments and 13 reverse primers for TCR Jbeta segments. The CDR3 region of rearranged TCR beta genes was amplified from genomic DNA by a multiplex PCR assay. The amplified TCR beta libraries were sequenced on the Illumina HiSeq System as 87-base-pair reads. Concerning the study's data processing: A later analysis counted about 80 million unique TCR beta chains across the 666 repertoires, and some 12 million of these chains were shared by at least two donors. To remove PCR and sequencing errors, raw reads were error-corrected and collapsed into unique sequences using a nearest-neighbor algorithm that merged closely related sequences. CDR3 sequences were aligned to IMGT reference sequences to assign V, D and J gene segments. For a sequence to be retained, a match of at least six nucleotides to both a V gene segment and a J gene segment was required. A rearrangement was called productive if the CDR3 had no stop codons and remained in frame with V and J, and every other rearrangement was called non-productive. CDR3 was defined according to IMGT convention as the region running from the second conserved V-encoded cysteine to the conserved J-encoded phenylalanine. The earlier analysis of 500 to 600 of the donors excluded sequences that lacked an unambiguous match to a single V gene segment. In an earlier analysis of several hundred of the donors, V segments were called functional above 56.7% productive rearrangements and were called segregating when the between-donor standard deviation exceeded 5%. A statistical classification framework was built for diagnosing cytomegalovirus status from the catalog of TCR beta chain sequences. In a later analysis, V and J genes were assigned by comparing TCR nucleotide sequences against IMGT/GENE-DB human TR gene sequences. In a later analysis, CDR3 sequences and most-parsimonious VDJ recombination scenarios were assigned using the TCRdist pipeline. A later analysis defined each TCR beta chain by its CDR3 amino acid sequence plus V-gene family, and excluded reads lacking a unique V-gene family. A later analysis removed nearly 600 highly shared, low-generation-probability nucleotide sequences to deal with suspected cross-contamination and a sequencing artifact. A later analysis calculated a clonal expansion index for each public chain from normalized within-repertoire ranks of inferred template counts. In a later analysis, generation probabilities were computed with a VDJ recombination model fitted to out-of-frame rearrangements, and the resulting probabilities were checked against IGoR. In a later analysis, TCR-TCR, TCR-HLA and TCR-CMV co-occurrence was scored with hypergeometric tests, and a repertoire-size bias correction was applied to TCR pairs. In a later analysis, false discovery rates were estimated by permuting HLA or CMV assignments 20 times. In a later analysis, co-occurring TCRs were grouped using DBSCAN, and TCRdist sequence similarity was added for clustering within HLA-allele-positive subsets. For co-occurrence clustering, repertoires with fewer than 30,000 or more than 120,000 public chains were excluded, along with roughly five repertoires with anomalous nucleotide sharing. TCRdb took over this immuneACCESS table, retaining in-frame rearrangements with V and J assigned. Such tables are incomplete; in checked studies, under half of the missing clones stem from an unresolved V gene, and the remainder is unexplained. The DNA gave D and trimming, while V, J and clone size come from that table. Present in this sample are hundreds of thousands of clones, approximately 80% of which were seen just once. The leading ten clones occupy about 0.23% of the sample.

The cohort consisted of 600 to 700 healthy bone marrow donors. Cohort members were all nominally healthy when sampled, although unrecorded immune exposures were likely present. The donor was CMV seronegative and belonged to the group of several hundred seronegative cohort members. A peripheral blood sample was provided by each donor, and peripheral blood mononuclear cells were used for TCR beta sequencing. Genomic DNA was extracted from the blood cell samples with the Qiagen DNeasy Blood Extraction Kit. Broader findings and caveats from the paper: Across donors, most TCR sequences were observed very rarely, whereas some public TCRs were present in many individuals. A later analysis found that most CMV-associated TCR beta chains appeared HLA-restricted, with HLA associations seemingly driven largely by CMV exposure. A few of the identified cytomegalovirus-associated TCR beta chains were confirmed in vitro to be specific for cytomegalovirus antigens. Sequencing depth was assumed to be roughly uniform across donors in the presence/absence analyses, though that assumption may not hold. A later analysis found that HLA-associated TCR beta chains were more clonally expanded and had lower generation probabilities than equally common non-associated chains. According to a later genetic analysis, donors in an Asian-associated ancestry cluster had fewer N-insertions in productive TCRs than the approximately 670-donor mean. Several of the top co-occurrence clusters appeared to be linked to parvovirus B19, influenza, CMV and Epstein-Barr virus, according to a later analysis. Broadly in line with IMGT annotations, most TCR beta V segments showed up in productive rearrangements about 87% or about 30% of the time in an earlier analysis of 587 of the donors. This cohort had only TCR beta chains sequenced, and the lack of alpha or paired-chain data limited which features could be detected. An association between a missense DCLRE1C variant and V-gene and J-gene trimming of TCR beta chains was found in a later genetic analysis and replicated in an independent cohort. For the cohort, immune exposure information was limited to CMV serostatus. The authors suggested that the approach could potentially be generalized to other disease states and immunological phenotypes. When HLA alleles, especially DR and DQ, strongly co-occurred, attributing TCR associations to individual alleles was difficult. A group of highly shared sequence variants was considered likely to be a technical artifact of the sequencing pipeline. The classifier was reported to diagnose cytomegalovirus status with high specificity and sensitivity in both the original and validation cohorts. In a later analysis, the rate of TCR association differed among HLA loci, with DRB1 alleles having the most associated TCRs and HLA-C alleles having the fewest. A further reported finding was that TCR beta sequences accurately predicted the HLA-A and HLA-B alleles for most subjects in the first cohort. Because HLA typing was missing for some donors at each locus, association tests included only the typed subset. In the study, around 150 TCR beta chains were listed as associated with cytomegalovirus. Correlated functional status among segregating V segments might be attributable to linkage disequilibrium, but an unknown experimental factor could not be ruled out. Because the 87-base-pair reads could not distinguish some IMGT-functional V segments, including TRBV6-2 and TRBV6-3, those segments were excluded. Because counts were too low, more than 15 rarely observed V segments, including chromosome 9 orphons, were left out of the earlier analysis of 587 of the donors. At a false discovery rate of 0.05, a later analysis linked 16,000 or so TCR beta sequences to specific HLA alleles.

Specimen: PBMCs. The receptor was isolated from a girl aged 2 to 9 in good health and CMV-seronegative. The chain was built from TRBV7-2 and TRBJ2-3, with TRBD2 identical over 11 junction bases. The CDR3 sequence is CASSLVRLAGGHTDTQYF. The nucleotides read TGTGCCAGCAGCTTAGTACGGCTAGCGGGGGGCCACACAGATACGCAGTATTTT. Reference TRBV7-2 and TRBJ2-3 proteins supply the regions before and after the CDR3; the full variable domain is: GAGVSQSPSNKVTEKGKDVELRCDPISGHTALYWYRQSLGQGLEFLIYFQGNSAPDKSGLPSDRFSAERTGGSVSTLTIQRTQQEDSAVYLCASSLVRLAGGHTDTQYFGPGTRLTVL.